This is a list of T cell receptor beta chains from one sample in a study of blood T cell repertoires in COVID-19. Assay used: immunoSEQ multiplex PCR; TCRdb lists only in-frame clones, some missing. Here the sample spans 200,000 to 250,000 clones, over 80% being singletons. The material sequenced was peripheral blood. The receptors here all came from a young man who had recovered from COVID-19. Both conserved end residues are part of each CDR3.

TRBV12-3/TRBV12-4	CASSFSGNTEAFF
TRBV18	CASSPRGQGGGTDTQYF
TRBV27	CASSLSFNGNTIYF
TRBV28	CASSLAGVVTDTQYF
TRBV4-1	CASSQANRDSEAFF
TRBV6-4	CASSDSAGGHNEQFF
TRBV14	CASSQRQFSDTDTQYF
TRBV12-5	CASAEGQGNEQFF
TRBV6-5	CASSLSGVLQETQYF
TRBV19	CASSRDRSSGNTIYF
TRBV5-4	CASRVDDSPLHF
TRBV12-5	CASGLGTGELFF
TRBV7-9	CASSLTGDSAFF
TRBV4-2	CASSQEEGTGFYGYTF
TRBV12-5	CASGLHTEAEAFF
TRBV19	CASSDTPGRTYEQYF
TRBV19	CASSTTGMDEKLFF
TRBV7-3	CASSLGGGPENEQFF
TRBV14	CASSPYQGNNSPLHF
TRBV6-5	CASSYKTGSYGYTF
TRBV7-9	CASSPQGGQETQYF
TRBV19	CASRRDRDEGNTEAFF
TRBV5-1	CASSLLAGGGYEQFF
TRBV7-8	CASSLGPTRDTQYF
TRBV10-3	CAIRTASSYEQYF
TRBV20-1	CSARWAELAFF
TRBV28	CASSSGQGDEKLFF
TRBV24-1	CATSAPPGGAGKNIQYF
TRBV9	CASSVVGGYTGELFF